Included here is one T cell receptor beta chain sequence, with context. Its antigen is not identified. Each CDR3 protein is one row after TCRdb ran MiXCR on the 5' RACE reads. The table lists 250,000 to 300,000 distinct CDR3 sequences, around 15% of them singletons. This sample is drawn from a study of T-cell memory formation after mild COVID-19. Across the whole study: TCR clusters largely stayed donor specific. Findings and caveats of the study: The CD4+ clones that contracted clustered mainly within CM and EM, and the CD8+ clones concentrated in EMRA. The pre-infection memory compartment contained some responding clones, suggesting cross-reactive memory joined.

Trimming removed 1 base from V and 5 bases from J, with 9 bases in between. CDR3 size: 14 residues. Germline lookup yields CDR1 MGHRA and CDR2 YSYEKL. The receptor comes from a man between 18 and 35 years old who had mild COVID-19 (a few samples of this study predate the infection). Cell type and time point are not known. The chain combines TRBV4-1 with TRBJ2-1; D not certain. The sequencing sample was made of PBMCs or a T cell subset sorted from them (not recorded which). CDR3 loop: CASSQGALNNEQFF. The DNA of the CDR3 is TGCGCCAGCAGCCAAGGGGCCCTGAACAATGAGCAGTTCTTC.